The 19 T cell receptor beta chains below were found in one sample sequenced in a study of OX40 agonist ivuxolimab in advanced cancers. The data were produced by immunoSEQ multiplex PCR, yet TCRdb's version contains in-frame clones alone and is incomplete. This sample has more than 55,000 clones, with 65% to 90% found just once. Sequenced here: CD4+ or CD8+ T cells sorted from blood, sampled in a trial of the OX40 agonist ivuxolimab. The origin of the receptors is an adult with an advanced solid tumor such as melanoma, head and neck, liver or kidney cancer.

The chain links TRBV5-6 to TRBJ1-2, with 8 positions matching TRBD1. CDR1 and CDR2 (germline): SGHDT, YYEEEE. V lost 5 bases and J lost 4; bases outside the gene matches: 7. CDR3 size: 14 residues. The CDR3 loop reads CASSLTGAGYGYTF. CDR3 nucleotides: TGTGCCAGCAGTTTGACAGGGGCTGGCTATGGCTACACCTTC.

V is TRBV2 and J is TRBJ1-2, with 7 bases that match TRBD1. The germline gives CDR1 SNHLY, CDR2 FYNNEI. The CDR3 runs to 14 residues. V shed 7 bases and J 5 bases; nucleotides not matched to a gene: 10. The CDR3 coding sequence is TGTGCCAGCAAAAGAAGGGGGCTGAAGTATGGCTACACCTTC. This gives the protein CASKRRGLKYGYTF.

A few counts support this clone. V usage is TRBV5-6 and J usage is TRBJ1-2; TRBD1 is a possible D gene (5 bases). The CDR3 has 15 amino acids. Trimming took 1 base from V and 0 from J, leaving 10 bases between them. From germline, CDR1 is SGHDT and CDR2 YYEEEE. CDR3 nucleotides: TGTGCCAGCAGCTTGTACGGGACGGCTAACTATGGCTACACCTTC. Translating gives CASSLYGTANYGYTF.

This chain connects TRBV6-1 to TRBJ1-4, with D perhaps TRBD1 (6 bases). The CDR3 runs to 15 residues. Germline CDR1 reads MNHNS; CDR2 reads SASEGT. With 4 bases removed from V and 5 bases from J, the gap between germline ends came to 14 bases. The CDR3 is CASSGGGTVNEKLFF. The CDR3, as DNA: TGTGCCAGCAGTGGAGGGGGGACTGTCAATGAAAAACTGTTTTTT.

The chain couples TRBV20-1 to TRBJ1-2; D call uncertain. The germline CDR1 and CDR2 sequences are DFQATT and SNEGSKA (reference sequence). This CDR3 has 11 residues. Trimming shortened V by 5 bases and J by 5 bases, and 9 bases separated the two germline ends. The CDR3 protein is CSAYSMYGYTF. The CDR3 coding sequence is TGCAGTGCTTACAGCATGTATGGCTACACCTTC.

This sequence joins TRBV9 and TRBJ1-5; TRBD1 agrees at 8 bases. J lost 3 bases, V lost 3 bases, and 5 bases had no gene match. The CDR3 extends over 15 amino acids. The germline V gene has CDR1 SGDLS and CDR2 YYNGEE. The chain's CDR3 is CASSATGDNNQPQHF. DNA of the CDR3: TGTGCCAGCAGCGCGACAGGGGATAACAATCAGCCCCAGCATTTT.

The chain has TRBV4-2 and TRBJ2-7; D is uncertain. CDR3 length: 15 residues. V was trimmed by 5 bases and J by 0 bases, leaving 14 bases between them. Germline V gene lookup returns CDR1 LGHNA and CDR2 YNFKEQ. The CDR3 sequence is CASSFFGQSSYEQYF. CDR3 in DNA: TGTGCCAGCAGCTTTTTCGGGCAGAGCTCCTACGAGCAGTACTTC.

V usage is TRBV30 and J usage is TRBJ1-1; 11 bases fit TRBD1. V trimming: 0 bases; J trimming: 5 bases; junction bases outside the gene matches: 5. This CDR3 spans 15 amino acids. Per germline, CDR1 GTSNPN and CDR2 SVGIG (reference sequence). Here the CDR3 DNA reads TGTGCCTGGAGTGTAGGTGGGACAGGGGGGACTGAAGCTTTCTTT. It is translated as CAWSVGGTGGTEAFF.

The chain uses TRBV27 and TRBJ2-2; tentatively, D is TRBD1 (6 bases). V lost 7 bases to trimming and J lost 3 bases, with 15 bases between them. The CDR3 consists of 15 residues. Germline V gives CDR1 MNHEY, CDR2 SMNVEV (reference sequence). The CDR3, as DNA: TGTGCCAGCATCCCGGGGAAGGGGGACACCGGGGAGCTGTTTTTT. Translation gives CASIPGKGDTGELFF.

V and J are TRBV4-2 and TRBJ1-5; D unclear. V lost 5 bases and J lost 3, with 11 bases in between. CDR3 size: 14 residues. Germline CDR1 is LGHNA and CDR2 is YNFKEQ. The CDR3 spells CASSFRQINQPQHF. As DNA, the CDR3 is TGTGCCAGCAGCTTTAGACAAATCAATCAGCCCCAGCATTTT.

The chain employs TRBV7-8 and TRBJ1-1; D might be TRBD1 (6 bases). V was cut by 6 bases and J by 5 bases, with 13 bases left in between. The CDR3 spans 13 residues. Germline assignment: CDR1 SGHVS and CDR2 FQNEAQ. CDR3 in DNA: TGTGCCAGCAGTAGAGCAAGGGGGACTGAAGCTTTCTTT. Its protein is CASSRARGTEAFF. Combining the CDR3 with reference TRBV7-8 and TRBJ1-1 gives the whole variable domain GAGVSQSPRYKVAKRGQDVALRCDPISGHVSLFWYQQALGQGPEFLTYFQNEAQLDKSGLPSDRFFAERPEGSVSTLKIQRTQQEDSAVYLCASSRARGTEAFFGQGTRLTVV.

The chain recombines TRBV6-1 with TRBJ1-5; D gene unclear. Germline V gene data show CDR1 as MNHNS and CDR2 as SASEGT. The CDR3 runs 12 residues. Trimming removed 8 bases at V and 2 bases at J, with 7 bases between. The CDR3 DNA is TGTGCCAGCGAGGGAGGCAATCAGCCCCAGCATTTT. The encoded protein is CASEGGNQPQHF.

This clone is termed medium-sized (0.01 to 0.1%). The rearrangement joins TRBV12-5 to TRBJ2-7, with 7 positions matching TRBD1. V trimming: 6 bases; J trimming: 6 bases; junction bases outside the gene matches: 8. The germline V gene encodes CDR1 LGHNT and CDR2 FRNRAP. The CDR3 runs 13 residues. In DNA form, the CDR3 reads TGTGCTAGTGGCGGACAGGTCGGATCCGAGCAGTACTTC. Translating gives CASGGQVGSEQYF.

The chain employs TRBV7-2 and TRBJ1-5, with 7 bases lining up with TRBD1. Unmatched junction bases numbered 8, after V lost 5 bases and J lost 7 bases. In germline, CDR1 is SGHTA, CDR2 FQGNSA. The CDR3 is 14 residues long. In DNA form, the CDR3 reads TGTGCCAGCAGCCAGGGGGGGGTTAGCCAGCCCCAGCATTTT. This encodes CASSQGGVSQPQHF.

A few counts support this clone. The chain recombines TRBV25-1 with TRBJ1-2; D is perhaps TRBD1 (6 bases). Trimming removed 4 bases from V and 7 bases from J, with 16 bases in between. CDR1 MGHDK and CDR2 SYGVNS come from the germline V gene. The CDR3 length is 14 residues. CDR3 nucleotides: TGTGCCAGCAGTGGGCTTACAGGGAAGGGTGGCTACACCTTC. Translating it yields CASSGLTGKGGYTF.

V usage is TRBV7-7 and J usage is TRBJ2-1; D remains unclear. The CDR3 extends over 15 amino acids. Germline CDR1 and CDR2: SSHAT and FNYEAQ (reference sequence). V was cut by 5 bases and J by 0 bases, with 11 bases left in between. CDR3 in amino acids: CASSPDSISYNEQFF. The CDR3 DNA reads TGTGCCAGCAGCCCCGATTCGATCTCCTACAATGAGCAGTTCTTC.

This clone was found a few times. The chain recombines TRBV5-1 with TRBJ1-3, with D maybe TRBD1 (5 bases). V was trimmed by 0 bases and J by 3 bases, leaving 10 bases between them. Germline loops: CDR1 SGHRS, CDR2 YFSETQ. CDR3 size: 15 residues. The DNA of the CDR3 is TGCGCCAGCAGCTTGGGCGGGGCTCTTGGAAACACCATATATTTT. Protein sequence: CASSLGGALGNTIYF.

The chain links TRBV6-6 to TRBJ2-1; D remains unclear. V was cut by 2 bases and J by 7 bases, with 12 bases left in between. CDR3 length: 14 amino acids. Germline V gives CDR1 MNHNY, CDR2 SVGAGI (reference sequence). Here the CDR3 DNA reads TGTGCCAGCAGTTACCTCAGGATGGGAAATGAGCAGTTCTTC. It codes for CASSYLRMGNEQFF.

V usage is TRBV27 and J usage is TRBJ2-2, with D hard to call. The CDR3 runs to 13 residues. Per the germline V gene, CDR1 is MNHEY and CDR2 is SMNVEV (reference sequence). Between the trimmed V and J ends, which lost 5 bases and 6 bases, there was a span of 10 bases. CDR3 protein: CASSPVRAGELFF. The CDR3 region has the DNA TGTGCCAGCAGTCCGGTTAGGGCCGGGGAGCTGTTTTTT.